The TCR beta chain described here comes from a study of blood T cell repertoires in COVID-19. Data came from immunoSEQ multiplex PCR; TCRdb stores just in-frame clones and leaves some out. Of about 210,000 clones listed, roughly 85% are singletons. This clone was counted a single time. This clonotype was obtained from a woman in her 70s with COVID-19, enrolled during active disease. Sequencing was performed on peripheral blood.

The CDR3 sequence is CASSIDPRQRYLHF. The CDR3 DNA reads TGTGCCAGTAGTATAGATCCCCGACAGAGATACCTCCACTTT. This rearrangement joins TRBV19 to TRBJ1-6; D possibly corresponds to TRBD1 (5 bases). V lost 0 bases to trimming and J lost 15 bases, with 15 bases between them. Looked up from germline, CDR1 is LNHDA and CDR2 is SQIVND (reference sequence). This CDR3 is 14 amino acids long.